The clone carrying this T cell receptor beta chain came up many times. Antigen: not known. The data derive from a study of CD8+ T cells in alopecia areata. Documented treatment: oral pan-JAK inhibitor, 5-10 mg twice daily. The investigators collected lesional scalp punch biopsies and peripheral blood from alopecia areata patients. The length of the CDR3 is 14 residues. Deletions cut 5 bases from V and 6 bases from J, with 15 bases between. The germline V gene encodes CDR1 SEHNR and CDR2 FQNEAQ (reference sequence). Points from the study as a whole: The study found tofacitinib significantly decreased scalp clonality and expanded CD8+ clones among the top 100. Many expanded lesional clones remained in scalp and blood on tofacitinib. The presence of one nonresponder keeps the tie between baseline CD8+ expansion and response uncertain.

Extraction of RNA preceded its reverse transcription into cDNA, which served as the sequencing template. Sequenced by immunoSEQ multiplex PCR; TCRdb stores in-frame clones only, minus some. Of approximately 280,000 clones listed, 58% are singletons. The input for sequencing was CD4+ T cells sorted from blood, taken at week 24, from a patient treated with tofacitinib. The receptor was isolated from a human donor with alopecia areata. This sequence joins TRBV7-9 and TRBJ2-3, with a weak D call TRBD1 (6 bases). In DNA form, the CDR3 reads TGTGCCAGCAGCCTTACCGGGACAATGGATACGCAGTATTTT. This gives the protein CASSLTGTMDTQYF.